These 13 T cell receptor beta chains share one sample of origin, sequenced in a study of T cells in tuberculosis. Assay used: immunoSEQ multiplex PCR; TCRdb lists only in-frame clones, some missing. The sample has 37,000 or so clones, about 94% seen once. Sample: PBMCs. Source of these receptors: a donor aged 10-30 years with latent tuberculosis or without tuberculosis infection. Some clones in this sample may be carry-over from other donors' samples.

V is TRBV27 and J is TRBJ1-1; a possible D gene is TRBD1 (6 bases). V dropped 6 bases and J dropped 1 base, with 9 bases sitting between them. The CDR3 is 13 amino acids. In germline, CDR1 is MNHEY, CDR2 SMNVEV (reference sequence). CDR3 loop: CASSGTKNTEAFF. DNA of the CDR3: TGTGCCAGCAGCGGGACAAAGAACACTGAAGCTTTCTTT.

The chain uses TRBV2 and TRBJ2-7; 8 bases agree with TRBD1. V lost 7 bases, J lost 3 bases, and 11 bases stayed unmatched. The germline V gene encodes CDR1 SNHLY and CDR2 FYNNEI. This CDR3 is built from 15 residues. CDR3 sequence (DNA): TGTGCCAGCATAGAAAAGGACAGGGAAAACTACGAGCAGTACTTC. As protein: CASIEKDRENYEQYF.

The J gene is TRBJ2-7, the V gene TRBV7-8; TRBD1 matches 7 bases. This CDR3 comprises 15 residues. V lost 2 bases and J lost 0; bases outside the gene matches: 4. CDR1 and CDR2 (germline): SGHVS, FQNEAQ. In nucleotides, the CDR3 is TGTGCCAGCAGCTTACGGACAGGTAGCTCCTACGAGCAGTACTTC. It is translated as CASSLRTGSSYEQYF.

This chain connects TRBV4-1 to TRBJ1-2; D is perhaps TRBD1 (5 bases). Germline CDR1 MGHRA, CDR2 YSYEKL. CDR3 length: 17 residues. The V end was cut by 2 bases, the J end by 4 bases, with 20 bases between. This chain's CDR3 is CASSQKIDSANFYGYTF. The DNA for the CDR3 is TGCGCCAGCAGCCAAAAGATAGACAGCGCGAACTTCTATGGCTACACCTTC.

The rearrangement joins TRBV7-2 to TRBJ1-5; 7 bases line up with TRBD1. The CDR3 runs 14 residues. Germline values: CDR1 SGHTA, CDR2 FQGNSA. The junction had 8 bases not matched to a gene; V was cut back by 5 bases and J by 7 bases. CDR3 in amino acids: CASSPDRTSQPQHF. The DNA for the CDR3 is TGTGCCAGCAGCCCGGACAGGACTTCCCAGCCCCAGCATTTT. Together with reference TRBV7-2 and TRBJ1-5, the CDR3 gives the full variable domain: GAGVSQSPSNKVTEKGKDVELRCDPISGHTALYWYRQSLGQGLEFLIYFQGNSAPDKSGLPSDRFSAERTGGSVSTLTIQRTQQEDSAVYLCASSPDRTSQPQHFGDGTRLSIL.

This clone has only a few counts. The J gene is TRBJ1-2, the V gene TRBV10-3; the match to TRBD1 covers 9 bases. The CDR3 loop spans 13 amino acids. The V and J ends lost 10 bases and 3 bases, in that order; junction bases with no gene match: 6. Germline V gene data show CDR1 as ENHRY and CDR2 as SYGVKD. The CDR3: CATRTGEDYGYTF. The CDR3 DNA reads as TGTGCCACCCGGACAGGGGAAGACTATGGCTACACCTTC.

This chain connects TRBV10-3 to TRBJ1-2, with 7 nucleotides matching TRBD1. The length of the CDR3 is 13 residues. With V trimmed by 3 bases and J by 5 bases, 3 bases remained unmatched. The V gene's germline CDR1 is ENHRY and CDR2 SYGVKD. CDR3 DNA: TGTGCCATCAGTGATCTGGGACAGTATGGCTACACCTTC. Translation gives CAISDLGQYGYTF.

This sequence joins TRBV27 and TRBJ2-7; D is possibly TRBD1 (5 bases). Trimming removed 0 bases at V and 3 bases at J, with 9 bases between. This CDR3 has 14 amino acids. Per germline, CDR1 MNHEY and CDR2 SMNVEV (reference sequence). This chain's CDR3 is CASSLSSQGYEQYF. In DNA, the CDR3 is TGTGCCAGCAGTTTATCGAGTCAGGGCTACGAGCAGTACTTC.

This chain connects TRBV19 to TRBJ1-1; 12 nucleotides line up with TRBD1. Germline CDR1 LNHDA, CDR2 SQIVND (reference sequence). CDR3 length: 17 residues. Trimming cost V 4 bases and J 2 bases; bases outside gene matches: 8. The CDR3 bases are TGTGCCAGTAGTAGGTACGGGACAGGGGGCGATAACACTGAAGCTTTCTTT. Its protein product is CASSRYGTGGDNTEAFF.

The rearrangement joins TRBV27 to TRBJ2-7; 8 nucleotides match TRBD1. The length of the CDR3 is 15 residues. Germline V lookup: CDR1 MNHEY, CDR2 SMNVEV (reference sequence). After removal of 0 bases from V and 4 bases from J, the junction contained 5 bases not matched to a gene. The CDR3 here is CASSLSPQGAYEQYF. The CDR3 DNA reads as TGTGCCAGCAGTTTATCTCCCCAGGGGGCGTACGAGCAGTACTTC.

This rearrangement joins TRBV25-1 to TRBJ1-3; D is ambiguous. V was clipped by 8 bases and J by 0 bases, with 5 bases between them. Germline V gives CDR1 MGHDK, CDR2 SYGVNS. This CDR3 contains 12 residues. This CDR3 reads CASLSSGNTIYF. CDR3 bases: TGTGCCAGCCTCAGCTCTGGAAACACCATATATTTT.

CDR3 loop: CASSYSTATNEKLFF. CDR3 coding DNA: TGTGCCAGCAGTTACTCGACAGCAACTAATGAAAAACTGTTTTTT. This rearrangement joins TRBV6-5 to TRBJ1-4; a weak D match, TRBD1 (5 bases). With 0 bases removed from V and 0 bases from J, the gap between germline ends came to 5 bases. CDR1 is MNHEY, CDR2 SVGAGI, per germline. The CDR3 loop spans 15 amino acids.

This chain uses TRBV7-3 with TRBJ2-3; D may be TRBD1 (6 bases). This CDR3 is 15 amino acids long. V was pared by 3 bases and J by 0 bases, with 10 bases between. Germline V lookup: CDR1 SGHTA, CDR2 FQGTGA. The CDR3 nucleotides are TGTGCCAGCAGCTTGACAGGAACTAGCACAGATACGCAGTATTTT. This codes for CASSLTGTSTDTQYF.